The sequence of this T cell receptor (beta chain) was determined in a study of OX40 agonist ivuxolimab in advanced cancers. Study results and limitations: Clones of CD4+ and CD8+ blood T cells grew by week 6 at doses of 0.1 to 3.0 mg/kg.

Comment on this clone: Its antigen is unidentified.

Germline CDR1 and CDR2: SGHVS and FNYEAQ. The CDR3 has 18 residues. Trimming at V came to 5 bases and at J to 0 bases, leaving 12 bases not matched to a gene. TCRdb keeps only in-frame clones here, not all; method: immunoSEQ multiplex PCR. The sample holds 65,000 to 80,000 clones, 80% seen once. The clonotype originates from an adult with an advanced solid tumor such as melanoma, head and neck, liver or kidney cancer. The rearrangement uses TRBV7-6 and TRBJ2-1, with TRBD1 identical over 8 bases. The sample consisted of CD4+ or CD8+ T cells sorted from blood, taken in a trial of the OX40 agonist ivuxolimab. The DNA for the CDR3 is TGTGCCAGCAGCAGATCCTTCCGGGACAGGAGCTCCTACAATGAGCAGTTCTTC. Protein: CASSRSFRDRSSYNEQFF. Complete variable domain (other parts from reference TRBV7-6 and TRBJ2-1): GAGVSQSPRYKVTKRGQDVALRCDPISGHVSLYWYRQALGQGPEFLTYFNYEAQQDKSGLPNDRFSAERPEGSISTLTIQRTEQRDSAMYRCASSRSFRDRSSYNEQFFGPGTRLTVL.